The rows below give T cell receptor beta chains drawn from one sample of a study of regulatory T cells in long-lasting Graves disease. TCRdb passed the multiplex PCR reads through MiXCR, listing each CDR3 protein once. Found here are roughly 380,000 distinct CDR3 sequences, 15% to 20% of them singletons; the top ten hold 25% to 30%. The sample was also linked to a second study, of T cells in Graves' hyperthyroidism and ophthalmopathy.

Sequencing was performed on peripheral blood mononuclear cells (PBMCs), taken at new diagnosis, from a patient treated with antithyroid drugs. The receptors here all came from a man in his forties with Graves disease. Each CDR3 is given with its conserved first and last residue. D genes are given only for firm matches. Clone size is stated in some rows and not others, as once, few, many or a class when expanded.

>TRBV10-3|TRBJ2-1|TRBD2|17|many
CAISDLSRGGIYNEQFF
TGTGCCATCAGTGACCTTTCGCGGGGGGGCATCTACAATGAGCAGTTCTTC
>TRBV5-1|TRBJ2-2|-|19|many
CASSLYAFGQGLNTGELFF
TGCGCCAGCAGCTTGTATGCGTTCGGTCAGGGCTTGAACACCGGGGAGCTGTTTTTT
>TRBV27|TRBJ1-1|-|13|many
CASSFAGNTEAFF
TGTGCCAGCAGTTTTGCAGGAAACACTGAAGCTTTCTTT
>TRBV7-3|TRBJ1-6|-|18|few
CASSLMGGLMGLDSPLHF
TGTGCCAGCAGCTTAATGGGGGGGCTCATGGGCCTAGATTCACCCCTCCACTTT
>TRBV6-9|TRBJ2-1|-|13|many
CASSYLQYNEQFF
TGTGCCAGCAGTTACCTCCAGTACAATGAGCAGTTCTTC
>TRBV28|TRBJ1-5|-|15|few
CASSSPGRSNQPQHF
TGTGCCAGCAGTTCTCCCGGACGGAGCAATCAGCCCCAGCATTTT
>TRBV11-2|TRBJ2-5|TRBD2|16|many
CASSLVGGGYQETQYF
TGTGCCAGCAGCTTAGTCGGGGGGGGGTACCAAGAGACCCAGTACTTC
>TRBV7-9|TRBJ1-2|TRBD1|16|few
CASSLEGTVQIYGYTF
TGTGCCAGCAGCTTAGAGGGGACAGTCCAAATCTATGGCTACACCTTC
>TRBV20-1|TRBJ2-3|-|14|few
CSASRNRFTDTQYF
TGCAGTGCTAGCAGGAACAGGTTCACAGATACGCAGTATTTT
>TRBV28|TRBJ2-7|-|12|few
CASSPNWDEQYF
TGTGCCAGCAGCCCGAACTGGGACGAGCAGTACTTC
>TRBV7-2|TRBJ2-1|-|12|-
CASSLNLSEQFF
TGTGCCAGCAGCTTAAACCTAAGTGAGCAGTTCTTC
>TRBV28|TRBJ1-4|-|14|many
CASSSMPTEEKLFF
TGTGCCAGCAGTTCTATGCCTACGGAAGAAAAACTGTTTTTT
>TRBV29-1|TRBJ2-3|TRBD1|13|many
CSVAGTATDTQYF
TGCAGCGTGGCCGGGACAGCCACAGATACGCAGTATTTT
>TRBV12-3/TRBV12-4|TRBJ2-5|-|17|-
CASSLGAGASEAETQYF
TGTGCCAGCAGTTTAGGGGCGGGGGCTAGTGAGGCGGAGACCCAGTACTTC
>TRBV7-9|TRBJ1-2|-|13|many
CASSDLAWVRYTF
TGTGCCAGCAGCGACTTAGCATGGGTTCGCTACACCTTC
>TRBV29-1|TRBJ2-5|TRBD1|16|many
CSVVPRDRAYQETQYF
TGCAGCGTCGTTCCCAGGGACAGGGCGTACCAAGAGACCCAGTACTTC
>TRBV28|TRBJ1-4|-|12|many
CASSLPPGKLFF
TGTGCCAGCAGTTTGCCGCCGGGTAAACTGTTTTTT
>TRBV5-1|TRBJ2-5|-|15|few
CASSLSSRGQETQYF
TGCGCCAGCAGCTTGTCGTCCCGGGGACAAGAGACCCAGTACTTC
>TRBV9|TRBJ2-3|TRBD2|15|many
CASSFRTSGGDTQYF
TGTGCCAGCAGCTTTAGGACTAGCGGGGGAGATACGCAGTATTTT
>TRBV6-1|TRBJ1-5|TRBD1|17|many
CASRSRSGGGSNQPQHF
TGTGCCAGCAGGTCCCGGTCAGGGGGTGGAAGCAATCAGCCCCAGCATTTT
>TRBV12-3/TRBV12-4|TRBJ1-4|-|12|-
CASSLSREKLFF
TGTGCCAGCAGTTTATCGCGGGAAAAACTGTTTTTT
>TRBV20-1|TRBJ1-5|TRBD1|14|few
CSARRQGADQPQHF
TGCAGTGCTCGTAGACAGGGGGCCGATCAGCCCCAGCATTTT
>TRBV18|TRBJ1-6|-|19|-
CASSSRERGQPSYNSPLHF
TGTGCCAGCTCTTCCAGGGAAAGGGGCCAACCTTCGTATAATTCACCCCTCCACTTT
>TRBV7-3|TRBJ2-4|-|11|many
CASSPDTIQYF
TGTGCCAGCAGCCCAGACACGATTCAGTACTTC
>TRBV20-1|TRBJ1-1|-|14|few
CSARRWTENTEAFF
TGCAGTGCTAGGCGATGGACGGAGAACACTGAAGCTTTCTTT
>TRBV2|TRBJ1-1|TRBD1|15|-
CASRIGQGAGSQAFF
TGTGCCAGCAGGATAGGACAGGGTGCAGGTTCACAAGCTTTCTTT
>TRBV9|TRBJ2-1|-|15|-
CASSGGTPSYNEQFF
TGTGCCAGCAGCGGCGGGACTCCCTCCTACAATGAGCAGTTCTTC
>TRBV25-1|TRBJ2-5|-|14|-
CASSDRETQETQYF
TGTGCCAGCAGTGATCGGGAAACCCAAGAGACCCAGTACTTC
>TRBV3-2|TRBJ2-7|-|15|few
CASSQGGQGGYEQYF
TGTGCCAGCAGCCAGGGCGGACAGGGAGGCTACGAGCAGTACTTC
>TRBV20-1|TRBJ1-3|TRBD1|14|-
CSASDRVTGNTIYF
TGCAGTGCAAGCGACAGGGTAACTGGAAACACCATATATTTT
>TRBV11-2|TRBJ2-1|TRBD1|15|many
CASSLGYAGGNEQFF
TGTGCCAGCAGCTTAGGATATGCAGGGGGCAATGAGCAGTTCTTC
>TRBV2|TRBJ2-7|TRBD2|11|few
CVSGTSYEQYF
TGTGTCAGCGGGACTTCCTACGAGCAGTACTTC
>TRBV5-1|TRBJ2-6|-|17|many
CASSLAPWGSGANVLTF
TGCGCCAGCAGCTTGGCTCCTTGGGGCTCTGGGGCCAACGTCCTGACTTTC
>TRBV20-1|TRBJ2-1|TRBD2|15|few
CSAPLAGFSYNEQFF
TGCAGTGCTCCACTAGCGGGCTTCTCCTACAATGAGCAGTTCTTC
>TRBV29-1|TRBJ2-7|-|13|-
CSVGTGSGYEQYF
TGCAGCGTTGGCACAGGTTCAGGGTACGAGCAGTACTTC
>TRBV7-8|TRBJ2-2|-|15|-
CASSLMAGVGGELFF
TGTGCCAGCAGCTTAATGGCAGGTGTGGGCGGGGAGCTGTTTTTT